This paragraph reports one T cell receptor (beta chain). Its antigen specificity is not known. Per-base qualities were not stored, and no clone one base away is much larger. The data are from a study of T cells in Graves' hyperthyroidism and ophthalmopathy (dated by TCRdb to between 2018 and 2021). In the study overall: Peripheral blood samples were taken at the time of initial diagnosis, prior to any treatment. TCR V-J signatures able to tell the groups apart were searched for in a discovery cohort of 95 to 100 patients, of whom over 40 had Graves' ophthalmopathy and 55 to 65 had stable Graves' hyperthyroidism. Prospective prediction of ophthalmopathy was tested in an independent validation cohort of some 19 hyperthyroidism patients and 17 patients who later progressed to ophthalmopathy. The 85 to 100 discovery patients were randomly split 7:3 into training and test sets. Following sampling, methimazole starting at 30 mg daily was given to hyperthyroidism patients, and high-dose intravenous methylprednisolone was given to ophthalmopathy patients. In roughly six Graves' hyperthyroidism patients, the study also compared T-cell repertoires from thyroid tissue with T-cell repertoires from blood. The paper reports TCR Vbeta CDR3 sequencing of some 140 peripheral blood samples: around 45 ophthalmopathy, around 80 hyperthyroidism and 17 progressor patients.

Stable Graves' hyperthyroidism was defined as the absence of progression to ophthalmopathy over 18 months of follow-up. Hyperthyroidism patients were aged 18 to 65 years and newly diagnosed, with disease duration of less than 2 months. Any patient with an uncontrolled infection, another autoimmune disease, pregnancy or lactation was excluded. Clinical symptoms, serum thyroxine and TRAb, thyroid ultrasound, and orbital computed tomography formed the basis for the diagnoses. PBMCs were separated from under 11 ml of fresh peripheral blood using Ficoll-Paque density gradient centrifugation. Total RNA was extracted with Trizol reagent, and quality was checked on an Agilent 2100 Bioanalyzer. Inclusive of the bounding cysteine and phenylalanine, the CDR3 is 13 residues long. CDR3 DNA only is kept here, 39 bases in frame from base 1. According to the germline V gene (reference sequence), CDR1 reads DFQATT and CDR2 reads SNEGSKA. V loses 0 bases, J loses 9 bases, and the germline ends lie 15 bases apart.

TCR beta CDR3 regions were amplified from RNA transcripts. For the first round of RT-PCR on the TCR CDR3, the HTBI primer set was used together with the Qiagen OneStep RT-PCR kit. Libraries were constructed in a second round of multiplex PCR, after which size selection and purification were performed. Paired-end sequencing of the libraries was performed with 100 bp reads on an Illumina HiSeq2000. As for the authors' bioinformatics: SOAPnuke was used to process the raw data, with reads discarded if the reads contained adapters or uncalled bases, had a mean Phred below 15, or lacked an exact constant-primer or identifier match. High-quality paired reads were merged with COPE v1.2.5, and unique nucleotide sequences were defined as clonotypes. Clonotypes were aligned to IMGT TRBV, TRBD and TRBJ reference segments using MiTCR v1.1. The analysis was restricted to V-J combinations with a frequency above 0.0001, which together covered 99% to 99.2% of the repertoires. The TCS score was defined as the ratio of F50 (clonal expansion) to E x V (chaos), calculated using BLOSUM62-based TCRdist between CDR3 peptides within each V-J. Welch's t-statistics and random forest reduced around 550 V-J features to 10 to 15, which were used in a naive Bayes classifier (R e1071). The public sequencing data were trimmed at Q25 with fastp and processed into clonotypes with MiXCR by TCRdb, which kept only in-frame beta chains. Entries are consolidated by CDR3 protein sequence, retaining the most common genes and DNA. Here the V and J calls rest on TCRdb's processing, not on the authors' analysis. The table for this sample lists about 360,000 distinct CDR3 sequences; roughly 13% of them were counted only once. The top ten clones comprise 9.2% of the sample.

On the study overall, not on this receptor specifically: A 13 V-J signature model separated ophthalmopathy from stable hyperthyroidism, with nearly 90% sensitivity and roughly 81% specificity in cross-validation and 80%/75% in testing. Most expanded thyroid clonotypes (frequency above 0.001) were also found in blood, which suggests that blood repertoires may mirror thyroid immune responses. No statistical method was used to set the sample size in advance, and investigators knew the group allocation. During validation, the model predicted progression to ophthalmopathy a median of around 7 months ahead of onset, with 70.59% sensitivity and more than 72% specificity.

The clonotype comes from a woman aged 18-30 years with Graves' hyperthyroidism. The sequencing sample was made of blood. The chain joins TRBV20-1 to TRBJ2-7; no D gene is confidently identified. The encoded CDR3 is CSARDSPSTGQYF. The nucleotide sequence reads TGCAGTGCTAGAGATAGCCCATCGACGGGGCAGTACTTC.